These 10 T cell receptor beta chains were all obtained from the same sample, sequenced in a study of T-cell memory formation after mild COVID-19 (dated by TCRdb to 2020 to 2022). The library relied on 5' RACE. Reads for this sample came from an Illumina NovaSeq 6000. TCRdb took the public reads, trimmed them with fastp at Q25, ran MiXCR for clone calling and kept in-frame beta chains. CDR3 protein sequences are deduplicated, and each keeps its most common genes and DNA. The table for this sample lists 40,000 to 60,000 distinct CDR3 sequences; over 6.5% of them were counted only once. Roughly 1.5% of the sample is taken by the ten largest. Sequencing was performed on PBMCs or a T cell subset sorted from them (not recorded which). Source of these receptors: a man between 18 and 35 years old who had mild COVID-19 (a few samples of this study predate the infection). The sample titles of this study are shuffled in the database, so cell type and time point are left out; the donor was told from shared clones.

The CDR3 region is CASSYRTPGRGVAKTQYF. The CDR3 DNA sequence: TGTGCCAGCAGTTACCGGACGCCCGGGCGGGGAGTTGCTAAGACCCAGTACTTC. The chain is built from TRBV6-5 and TRBJ2-5; TRBD2 is a possible D gene (6 bases). Germline V CDR1 and CDR2: MNHEY, SVGAGI. Trimming removed 2 bases at V and 6 bases at J, with 25 bases between. The CDR3 length is 18 residues.

This clonotype was recorded many times. CDR3 loop: CASSSTSGGYNEQFF. The CDR3 DNA is TGTGCCAGCAGCTCGACTAGCGGGGGTTACAATGAGCAGTTCTTC. The J gene is TRBJ2-1, the V gene TRBV7-8, with TRBD2 matching over 12 bases. The ends lost 4 bases at V and 4 bases at J; junction bases unmatched: 2. Per the germline V gene, CDR1 is SGHVS and CDR2 is FQNEAQ. The CDR3 loop spans 15 amino acids.

The V gene is TRBV27, the J gene TRBJ2-3, with TRBD2 matching over 8 bases. J was trimmed by 4 bases and V by 3 bases; bases with no gene match: 12. The germline gives CDR1 MNHEY, CDR2 SMNVEV (reference sequence). This CDR3 contains 17 residues. In DNA form, the CDR3 reads TGTGCCAGCAGTTTTTGGGGGGGTAGCGGGGAGTCAGATACGCAGTATTTT. Translation: CASSFWGGSGESDTQYF.

This clonotype was counted only a few times. This chain connects TRBV5-6 to TRBJ2-3; 7 nucleotides match TRBD2. V dropped 4 bases and J dropped 1; count of bases not matched to a gene: 6. The CDR3 has 15 residues. Germline values: CDR1 SGHDT, CDR2 YYEEEE. CDR3 amino acids: CASSPIAGRTDTQYF. As DNA, the CDR3 is TGTGCCAGCAGCCCGATAGCGGGCCGCACAGATACGCAGTATTTT.

The table lists this clonotype with a few counts. This chain uses TRBV5-4 with TRBJ2-7, with D perhaps matching TRBD1 or TRBD2 (6 bases each). The germline gives CDR1 SGHNT, CDR2 YYREEE (reference sequence). Trimming removed 4 bases from V and 3 bases from J, with 17 bases in between. This CDR3 contains 15 residues. The CDR3 DNA reads TGTGCCAGCAGCGGCGGGACCCAGGGGTTCTACGAGCAGTACTTC. Its translation is CASSGGTQGFYEQYF. The full variable domain, with the rest looked up from reference TRBV5-4 and TRBJ2-7, is ETGVTQSPTHLIKTRGQQVTLRCSSQSGHNTVSWYQQALGQGPQFIFQYYREEENGRGNFPPRFSGLQFPNYSSELNVNALELDDSALYLCASSGGTQGFYEQYFGPGTRLTVT.

V gene TRBV20-1 combines with J gene TRBJ2-3, with no clear D. CDR1 is DFQATT, CDR2 SNEGSKA, per germline (reference sequence). The CDR3 has 13 residues. V lost 0 bases to trimming and J lost 6 bases, with 10 bases between them. CDR3 loop: CSARDRPADTQYF. In nucleotides, the CDR3 is TGCAGTGCTAGAGACCGACCGGCGGATACGCAGTATTTT.

This clonotype showed up just a few times. The chain employs TRBV3-1 and TRBJ1-2; unclear D gene. CDR3 size: 16 residues. V lost 1 base and J lost 0, with 12 bases in between. Germline V gene lookup returns CDR1 LGHDT and CDR2 YNNKEL (reference sequence). The CDR3 DNA reads TGTGCCAGCAGCCAAGTTTTCTCGGTAGCTAACTATGGCTACACCTTC. This codes for CASSQVFSVANYGYTF.

This clonotype was counted only a few times. The chain carries TRBV6-2 or TRBV6-3 and TRBJ2-1; no reliable D call. The CDR3 extends over 12 amino acids. CDR1 is MNHEY, CDR2 SVGEGT, per germline. The V and J ends lost 6 bases and 5 bases respectively, with 8 bases between them. CDR3 sequence: CASRTLDNEQFF. The CDR3 DNA follows: TGTGCCAGCAGAACCCTAGACAATGAGCAGTTCTTC.

This clonotype has more than one count but fewer than ten. This chain joins TRBV4-3 and TRBJ2-1, with a possible D match to TRBD1 (6 bases). This CDR3 has 16 amino acids. V lost 3 bases and J lost 2, with 14 bases in between. Germline V gene sequence: CDR1 LGHNA, CDR2 YSLEER. As DNA, the CDR3 is TGCGCCAGCAGCCAGGGGGCAAATCAAGCCTACAATGAGCAGTTCTTC. Translating it yields CASSQGANQAYNEQFF.

The rearrangement links TRBV9 to TRBJ1-1; D unclear. Per the germline V gene, CDR1 is SGDLS and CDR2 is YYNGEE. CDR3 length equals 13 residues. The ends were cut back, 0 bases at V and 1 base at J, with 4 bases in the middle. CDR3 nucleotides: TGTGCCAGCAGCGTAGGGACGAACACTGAAGCTTTCTTT. Its protein is CASSVGTNTEAFF. Full variable domain (rest looked up from reference TRBV9 and TRBJ1-1): DSGVTQTPKHLITATGQRVTLRCSPRSGDLSVYWYQQSLDQGLQFLIQYYNGEERAKGNILERFSAQQFPDLHSELNLSSLELGDSALYFCASSVGTNTEAFFGQGTRLTVV.